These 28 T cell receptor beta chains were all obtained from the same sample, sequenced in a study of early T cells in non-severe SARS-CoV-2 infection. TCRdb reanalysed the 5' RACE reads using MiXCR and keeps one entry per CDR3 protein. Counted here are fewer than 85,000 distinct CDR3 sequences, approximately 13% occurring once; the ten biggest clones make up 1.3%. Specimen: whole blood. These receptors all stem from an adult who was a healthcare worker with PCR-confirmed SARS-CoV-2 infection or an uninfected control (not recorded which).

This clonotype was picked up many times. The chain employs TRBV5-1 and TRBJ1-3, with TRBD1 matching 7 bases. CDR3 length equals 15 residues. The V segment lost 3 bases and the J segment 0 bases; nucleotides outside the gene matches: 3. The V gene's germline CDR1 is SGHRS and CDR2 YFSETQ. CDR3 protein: CASSWTGNSGNTIYF. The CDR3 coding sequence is TGCGCCAGCAGCTGGACAGGCAACTCTGGAAACACCATATATTTT.

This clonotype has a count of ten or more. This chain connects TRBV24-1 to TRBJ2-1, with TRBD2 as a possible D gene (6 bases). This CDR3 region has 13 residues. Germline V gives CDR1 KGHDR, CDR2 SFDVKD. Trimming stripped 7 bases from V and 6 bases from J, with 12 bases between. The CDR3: CATSPTSLNEQFF. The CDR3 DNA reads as TGTGCCACCAGCCCGACTAGTCTCAATGAGCAGTTCTTC.

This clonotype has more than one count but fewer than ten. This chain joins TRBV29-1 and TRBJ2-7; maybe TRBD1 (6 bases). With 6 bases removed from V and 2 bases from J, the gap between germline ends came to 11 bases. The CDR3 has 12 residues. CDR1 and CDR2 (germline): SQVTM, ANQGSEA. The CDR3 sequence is CSVAGTTYEQYF. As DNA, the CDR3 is TGCAGCGTAGCAGGGACAACCTACGAGCAGTACTTC.

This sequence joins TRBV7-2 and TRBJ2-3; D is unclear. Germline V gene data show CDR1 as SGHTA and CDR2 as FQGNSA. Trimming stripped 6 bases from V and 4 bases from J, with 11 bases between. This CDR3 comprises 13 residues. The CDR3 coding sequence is TGTGCCAGCAGAGACGCATACGCAGATACGCAGTATTTT. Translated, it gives CASRDAYADTQYF.

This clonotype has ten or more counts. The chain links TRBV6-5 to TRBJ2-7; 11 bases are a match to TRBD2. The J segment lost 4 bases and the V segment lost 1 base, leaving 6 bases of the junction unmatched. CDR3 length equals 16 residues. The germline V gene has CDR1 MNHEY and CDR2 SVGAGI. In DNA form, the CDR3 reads TGTGCCAGCAGTTACTTCTCCGGGACTAGCGGTTACGAGCAGTACTTC. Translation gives CASSYFSGTSGYEQYF.

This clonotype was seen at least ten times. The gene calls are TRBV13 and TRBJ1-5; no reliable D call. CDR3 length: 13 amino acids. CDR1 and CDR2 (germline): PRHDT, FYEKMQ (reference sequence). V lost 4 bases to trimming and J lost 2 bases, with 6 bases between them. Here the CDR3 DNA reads TGTGCCAGCAGCTGGGGAGGCAATCAGCCCCAGCATTTT. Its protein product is CASSWGGNQPQHF.

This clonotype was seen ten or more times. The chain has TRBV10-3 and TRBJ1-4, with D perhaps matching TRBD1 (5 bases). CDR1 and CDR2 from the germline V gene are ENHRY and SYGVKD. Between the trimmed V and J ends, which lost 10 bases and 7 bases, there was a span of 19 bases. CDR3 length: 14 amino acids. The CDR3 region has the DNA TGTGCCACCAGCCACAGGATGGAAGGTGAAAAACTGTTTTTT. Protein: CATSHRMEGEKLFF.

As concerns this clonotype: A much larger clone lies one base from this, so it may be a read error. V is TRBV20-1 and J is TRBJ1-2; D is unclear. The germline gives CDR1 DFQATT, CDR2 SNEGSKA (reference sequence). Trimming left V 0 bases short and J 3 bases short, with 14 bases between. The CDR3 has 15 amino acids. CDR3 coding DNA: TGCAGTGCTAGAGATCTTGCAGGCTCCCACTATGGCTACACCTTC. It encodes CSARDLAGSHYGYTF.

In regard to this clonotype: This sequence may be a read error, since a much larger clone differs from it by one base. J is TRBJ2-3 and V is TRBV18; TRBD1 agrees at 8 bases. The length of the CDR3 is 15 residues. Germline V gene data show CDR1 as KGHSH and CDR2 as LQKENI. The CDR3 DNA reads TGTACCAGCTCACCTTGGACAGGGCAAGGAGATACGCAGTATTTT. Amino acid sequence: CTSSPWTGQGDTQYF.

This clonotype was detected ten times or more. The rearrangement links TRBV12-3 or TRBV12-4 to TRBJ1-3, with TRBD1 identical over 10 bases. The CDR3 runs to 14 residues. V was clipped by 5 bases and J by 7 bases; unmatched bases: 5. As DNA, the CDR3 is TGTGCCAGCAGTGACAGGGGGCCCGGGAACACCATATATTTT. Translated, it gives CASSDRGPGNTIYF.

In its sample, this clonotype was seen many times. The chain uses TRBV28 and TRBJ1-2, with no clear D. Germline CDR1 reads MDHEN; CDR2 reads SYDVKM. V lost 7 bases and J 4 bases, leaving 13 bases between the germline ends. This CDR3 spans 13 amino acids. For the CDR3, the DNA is TGTGCCAGCACCTCCACGTGGTCCTATGGCTACACCTTC. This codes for CASTSTWSYGYTF.

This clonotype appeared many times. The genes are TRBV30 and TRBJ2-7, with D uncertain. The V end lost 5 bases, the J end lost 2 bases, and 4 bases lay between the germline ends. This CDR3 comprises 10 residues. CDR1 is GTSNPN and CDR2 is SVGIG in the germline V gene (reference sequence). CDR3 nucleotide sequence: TGTGCCTGGGGTACCTACGAGCAGTACTTC. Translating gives CAWGTYEQYF. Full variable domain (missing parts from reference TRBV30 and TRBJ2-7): SQTIHQWPATLVQPVGSPLSLECTVEGTSNPNLYWYRQAAGRGLQLLFYSVGIGQISSEVPQNLSASRPQDRQFILSSKKLLLSDSGFYLCAWGTYEQYFGPGTRLTVT.

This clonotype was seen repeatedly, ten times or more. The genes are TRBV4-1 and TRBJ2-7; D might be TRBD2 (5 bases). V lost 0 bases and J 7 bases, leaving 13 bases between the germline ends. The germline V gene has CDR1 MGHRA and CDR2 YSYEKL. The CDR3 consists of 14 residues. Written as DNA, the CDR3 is TGCGCCAGCAGCCAAGATCGTATTGGCGGGGAGCAGTACTTC. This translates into CASSQDRIGGEQYF.

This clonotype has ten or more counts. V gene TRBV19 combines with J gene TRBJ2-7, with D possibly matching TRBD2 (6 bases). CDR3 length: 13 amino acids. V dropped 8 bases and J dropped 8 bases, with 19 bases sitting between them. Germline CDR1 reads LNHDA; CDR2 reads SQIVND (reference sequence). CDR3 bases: TGTGCCAGTGGAGCGGACCCCCGGGGGAAGCAGTACTTC. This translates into CASGADPRGKQYF.

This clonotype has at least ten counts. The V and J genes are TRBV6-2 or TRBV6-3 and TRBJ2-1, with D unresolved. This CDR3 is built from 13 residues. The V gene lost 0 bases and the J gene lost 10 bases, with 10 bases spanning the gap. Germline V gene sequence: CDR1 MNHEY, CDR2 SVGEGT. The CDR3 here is CASSYSSGAEQFF. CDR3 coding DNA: TGTGCCAGCAGTTACTCGTCCGGCGCGGAGCAGTTCTTC.

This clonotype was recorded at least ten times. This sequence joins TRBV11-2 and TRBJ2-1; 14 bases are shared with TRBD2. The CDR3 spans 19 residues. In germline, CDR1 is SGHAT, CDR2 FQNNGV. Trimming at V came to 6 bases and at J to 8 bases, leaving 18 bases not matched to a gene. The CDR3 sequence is CASSSGGLAGAPFRDEQFF. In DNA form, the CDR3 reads TGTGCCAGCAGTTCAGGGGGACTAGCGGGGGCCCCGTTCAGAGATGAGCAGTTCTTC.

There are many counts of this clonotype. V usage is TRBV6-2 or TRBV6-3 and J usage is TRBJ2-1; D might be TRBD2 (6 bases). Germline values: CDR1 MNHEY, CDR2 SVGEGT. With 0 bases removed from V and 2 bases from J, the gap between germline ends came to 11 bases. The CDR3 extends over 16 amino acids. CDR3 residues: CASSYSGSLAYNEQFF. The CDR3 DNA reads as TGTGCCAGCAGTTACTCCGGGAGCCTGGCCTACAATGAGCAGTTCTTC.

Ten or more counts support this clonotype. The CDR3 DNA reads as TGCAGCGTTGACACACGACAGGGGGCAGTTAATGGCTACACCTTC. Its protein is CSVDTRQGAVNGYTF. This chain uses TRBV29-1 with TRBJ1-2; 10 bases agree with TRBD1. V shed 3 bases, J shed 6 bases, and the junction held 10 bases outside the gene matches. CDR1 is SQVTM, CDR2 ANQGSEA, per germline. The CDR3 runs to 15 residues.

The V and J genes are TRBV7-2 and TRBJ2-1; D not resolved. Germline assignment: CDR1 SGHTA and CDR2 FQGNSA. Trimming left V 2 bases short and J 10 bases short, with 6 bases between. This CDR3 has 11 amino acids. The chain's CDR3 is CASSLPSEQFF. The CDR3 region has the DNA TGTGCCAGCAGCTTACCCTCGGAGCAGTTCTTC.

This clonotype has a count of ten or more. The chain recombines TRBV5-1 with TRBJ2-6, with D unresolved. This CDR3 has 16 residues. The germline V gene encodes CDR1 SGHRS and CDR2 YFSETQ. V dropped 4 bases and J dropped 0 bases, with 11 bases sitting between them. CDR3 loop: CASSTGPSSGANVLTF. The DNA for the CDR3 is TGCGCCAGCAGCACTGGACCGAGCTCTGGGGCCAACGTCCTGACTTTC.

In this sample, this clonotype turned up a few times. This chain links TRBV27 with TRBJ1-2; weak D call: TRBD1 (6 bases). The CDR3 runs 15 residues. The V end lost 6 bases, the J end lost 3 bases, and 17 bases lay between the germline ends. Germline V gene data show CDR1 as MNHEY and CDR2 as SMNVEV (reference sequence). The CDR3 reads CASRQGGTLDYGYTF. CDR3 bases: TGTGCCAGCAGACAGGGAGGGACTTTGGACTATGGCTACACCTTC.

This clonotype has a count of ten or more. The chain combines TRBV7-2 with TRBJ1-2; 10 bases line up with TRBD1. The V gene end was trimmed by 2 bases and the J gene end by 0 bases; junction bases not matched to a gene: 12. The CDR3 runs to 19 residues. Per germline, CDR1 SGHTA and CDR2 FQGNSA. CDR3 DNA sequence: TGTGCCAGCAGCTTACGTTTCATCGGGGACAGGGGTTCTAACTATGGCTACACCTTC. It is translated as CASSLRFIGDRGSNYGYTF. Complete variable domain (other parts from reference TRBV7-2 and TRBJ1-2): GAGVSQSPSNKVTEKGKDVELRCDPISGHTALYWYRQSLGQGLEFLIYFQGNSAPDKSGLPSDRFSAERTGGSVSTLTIQRTQQEDSAVYLCASSLRFIGDRGSNYGYTFGSGTRLTVV.

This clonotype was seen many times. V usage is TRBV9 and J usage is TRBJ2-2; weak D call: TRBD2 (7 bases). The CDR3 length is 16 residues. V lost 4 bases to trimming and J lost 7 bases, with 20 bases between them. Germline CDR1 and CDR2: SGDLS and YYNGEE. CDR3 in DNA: TGTGCCAGCAGCCCAAGAGAGGGGGGGCCGATCGGGGAGCTGTTTTTT. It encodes CASSPREGGPIGELFF.

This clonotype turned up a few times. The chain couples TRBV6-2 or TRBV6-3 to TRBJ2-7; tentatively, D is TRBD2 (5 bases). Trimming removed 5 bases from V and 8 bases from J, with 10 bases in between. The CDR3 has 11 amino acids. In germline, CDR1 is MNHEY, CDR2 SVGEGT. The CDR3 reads CASSRGYQQYF. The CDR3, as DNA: TGTGCCAGCAGTCGGGGATATCAGCAGTACTTC.

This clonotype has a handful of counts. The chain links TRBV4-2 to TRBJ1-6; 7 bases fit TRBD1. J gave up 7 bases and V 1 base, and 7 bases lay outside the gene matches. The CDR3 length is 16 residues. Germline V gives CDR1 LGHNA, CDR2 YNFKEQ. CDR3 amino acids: CASSQAQGVNNSPLHF. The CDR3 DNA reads TGTGCCAGCAGCCAAGCCCAGGGGGTTAACAATTCACCCCTCCACTTT.

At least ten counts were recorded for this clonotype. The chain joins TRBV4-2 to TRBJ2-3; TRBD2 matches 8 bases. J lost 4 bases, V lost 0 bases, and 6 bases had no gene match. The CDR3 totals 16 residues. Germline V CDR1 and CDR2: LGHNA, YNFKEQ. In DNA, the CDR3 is TGTGCCAGCAGCCAAGATGGTGCGGGGGGCCCAGATACGCAGTATTTT. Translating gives CASSQDGAGGPDTQYF.

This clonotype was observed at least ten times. The CDR3 nucleotides are TGTGCCAGCAGCCAAGTTCTTGGACGGTCCTCTGGAAACACCATATATTTT. Protein product: CASSQVLGRSSGNTIYF. J is TRBJ1-3 and V is TRBV4-2; no clear D. Germline lookup yields CDR1 LGHNA and CDR2 YNFKEQ. The CDR3 loop spans 17 amino acids. V lost 1 base and J lost 0, with 13 bases in between.

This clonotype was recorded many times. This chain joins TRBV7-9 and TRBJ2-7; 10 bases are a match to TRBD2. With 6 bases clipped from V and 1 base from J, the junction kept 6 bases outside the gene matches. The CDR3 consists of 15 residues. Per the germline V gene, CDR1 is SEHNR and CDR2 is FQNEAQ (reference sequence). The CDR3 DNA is TGTGCCAGCAGTTCCCGGACTAGCGGTTCCTACGAGCAGTACTTC. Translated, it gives CASSSRTSGSYEQYF.